This T cell receptor (beta chain) was captured by sequencing in a study of shared clonotypes between healthy human individuals. After removal of 6 bases from V and 7 bases from J, the junction contained 7 bases not matched to a gene. Germline V gene lookup returns CDR1 WNHNN and CDR2 SYGVQD (reference sequence). This CDR3 region has 14 residues. TCRdb's table, derived via immunoSEQ multiplex PCR, lists solely in-frame clones and lacks some. Altogether roughly 650,000 clones are present, almost 97% being singletons, with the ten largest covering 0.045% to 0.06%. Sequencing was performed on naive CD4+ T cells sorted from blood. Subset of the sample: CD45RA+ positively selected. V is TRBV10-1 and J is TRBJ2-2; 8 bases align to TRBD2. The clonotype originates from a woman aged 30 to 39 in good health. The CDR3 DNA reads TGCGCCAGCAGGGCTAGCGGGCTAAGCGGGGAGCTGTTTTTT. Its protein is CASRASGLSGELFF.